The following is a T cell receptor (beta chain) sequence with its context. The antigen is undetermined. The data stem from a study of human T cells and chemical hapten exposure. The library labeled individual cDNA molecules by adding unique molecular identifiers to them. Source study methods: Ranging from about 20,000 to 750,000, TCR counts per sample had a median value of 95,638. TCRdb re-analysed the RACE reads in MiXCR, keeping a single row per CDR3 protein. The V and J calls and clone size are TCRdb's, not the authors'. The sample shows tens of thousands of distinct CDR3 sequences, roughly an eighth of them seen only once. V shed 0 bases and J shed 7 bases, with 12 bases lying between them. This CDR3 region has 15 residues. In germline, CDR1 is SGHDN, CDR2 FVKESK. Stated time point: pre-sensitization, week 0. The treatment here: therapeutic diphenylcyclopropenone sensitization with weekly scalp DPC.

Broader study findings: Versus controls, significantly more large CDR3 similarity clusters arose from expanded TCRs.

V usage is TRBV14 and J usage is TRBJ2-2; D may be TRBD1 (6 bases). Sequenced here: whole blood, sampled in connection with sensitization to the hapten diphenylcyclopropenone (DPC). The source is a woman aged 25 to 45 with alopecia areata. Some clones in this sample may be carry-over from other donors' samples. The CDR3 bases are TGTGCCAGCAGCCAAGAACAGGGATCAGTCGGGGAGCTGTTTTTT. Amino acid sequence: CASSQEQGSVGELFF.